This T cell receptor beta chain comes out of a study of blood T cell repertoires in COVID-19. The data were produced by immunoSEQ multiplex PCR, yet TCRdb's version contains in-frame clones alone and is incomplete. Counted here are more than 150,000 clones, roughly 85% occurring once; the ten biggest clones make up roughly 5.1%. CDR1 is LNHDA and CDR2 is SQIVND in the germline V gene (reference sequence). V lost 5 bases, J lost 3 bases, and 14 bases lay in between. The length of the CDR3 is 15 residues. The clonotype was recovered from a woman aged 25 to 45 with acute or convalescent COVID-19. This chain joins TRBV19 and TRBJ1-3; D uncertain. The sequenced sample was peripheral blood. The CDR3 spells CASSSLRLIGNTIYF. CDR3 coding DNA: TGTGCCAGTAGTTCCCTCCGACTCATTGGAAACACCATATATTTT.